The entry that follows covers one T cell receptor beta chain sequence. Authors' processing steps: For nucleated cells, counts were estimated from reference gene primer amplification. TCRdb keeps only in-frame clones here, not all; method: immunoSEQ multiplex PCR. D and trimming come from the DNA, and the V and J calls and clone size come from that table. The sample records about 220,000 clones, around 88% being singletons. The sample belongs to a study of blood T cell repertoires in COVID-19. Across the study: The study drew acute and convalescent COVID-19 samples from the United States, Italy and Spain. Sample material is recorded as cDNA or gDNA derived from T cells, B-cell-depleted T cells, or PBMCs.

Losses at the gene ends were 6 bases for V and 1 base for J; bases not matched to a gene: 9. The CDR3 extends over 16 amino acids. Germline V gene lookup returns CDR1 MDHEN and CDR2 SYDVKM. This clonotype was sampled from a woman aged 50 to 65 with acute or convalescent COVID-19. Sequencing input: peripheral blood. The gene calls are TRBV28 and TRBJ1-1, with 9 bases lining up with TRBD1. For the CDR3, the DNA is TGTGCCAGCAGGTACAGGGGGCGGATAGGGAACACTGAAGCTTTCTTT. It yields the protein CASRYRGRIGNTEAFF.